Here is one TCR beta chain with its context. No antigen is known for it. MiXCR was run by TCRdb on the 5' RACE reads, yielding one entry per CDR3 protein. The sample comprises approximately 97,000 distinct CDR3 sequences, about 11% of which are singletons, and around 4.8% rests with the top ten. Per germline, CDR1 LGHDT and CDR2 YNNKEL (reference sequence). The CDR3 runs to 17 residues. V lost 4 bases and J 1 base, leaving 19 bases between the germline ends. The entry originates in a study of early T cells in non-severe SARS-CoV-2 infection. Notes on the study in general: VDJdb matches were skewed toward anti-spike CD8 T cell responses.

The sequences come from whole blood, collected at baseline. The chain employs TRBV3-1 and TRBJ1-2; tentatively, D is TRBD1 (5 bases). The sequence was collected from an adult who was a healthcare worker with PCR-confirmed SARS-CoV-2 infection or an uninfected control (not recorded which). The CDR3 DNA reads TGTGCCAGCAGCCCAAAAAGGGGATCAGCCTTTAACTATGGCTACACCTTC. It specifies CASSPKRGSAFNYGYTF.